The clone carrying this T cell receptor beta chain appeared many times. Its target is unknown. These data are taken from a study of early T cells in non-severe SARS-CoV-2 infection. As for the study in general: Sequencing input comprised bulk RNA from unsorted whole blood; chain pairing was not available. General study findings and limits: Anti-spike CD8 responses were favored in VDJdb matching, and private and CD4 specificities were missed.

CDR1 and CDR2 from the germline V gene are DFQATT and SNEGSKA (reference sequence). The CDR3 is 16 amino acids. Trimming removed 3 bases from V and 3 bases from J; junction bases left unmatched: 6. Tagging with unique molecular identifiers was applied to individual cDNA molecules. TCRdb independently ran MiXCR on the 5' RACE reads; one entry per CDR3 protein. This sample has tens of thousands of distinct CDR3 sequences, with 9% to 15% found just once. Sequenced material: whole blood. The TCR comes from an adult who was a healthcare worker with PCR-confirmed SARS-CoV-2 infection or an uninfected control (not recorded which). V is TRBV20-1 and J is TRBJ1-6; 9 nucleotides agree with TRBD1. The CDR3 DNA reads as TGCAGTGCTAGCTCACAGGGGGCCAACTATAATTCACCCCTCCACTTT. Translated: CSASSQGANYNSPLHF.